This T cell receptor beta chain was found in a study of early T cells in non-severe SARS-CoV-2 infection. Study information: It was bulk RNA from unsorted whole blood that was sequenced, and the chains were unpaired. General observations from the study: A preference for anti-spike CD8 responses marked VDJdb matching, which missed private and CD4 specificities.

Unique molecular identifiers were affixed to single, distinct cDNA molecules. TCRdb itself ran the 5' RACE reads through MiXCR, one entry per CDR3 protein. The table lists fewer than 80,000 distinct CDR3 sequences, around 10% of them singletons. This clonotype was found a few times. The antigen is not known. Germline CDR1 is DFQATT and CDR2 is SNEGSKA (reference sequence). This CDR3 is built from 13 residues. V shed 1 base and J shed 6 bases, with 10 bases lying between them. Sequences were derived from whole blood, sampled at baseline. V usage is TRBV20-1 and J usage is TRBJ2-1; D possibly corresponds to TRBD1 (5 bases). The source of this sequence is an adult who was a healthcare worker with PCR-confirmed SARS-CoV-2 infection or an uninfected control (not recorded which). The CDR3: CSARGLRGNEQFF. CDR3 nucleotides: TGCAGTGCTAGAGGCTTAAGGGGCAATGAGCAGTTCTTC.